The source of this TCR beta chain is a study of long-term antiretroviral therapy in people with HIV (dated 2022 in TCRdb). With regard to the full study: The earliest samples were collected about a decade before the 2015 WHO recommendation for immediate ART, when ART was typically delayed until CD4 counts fell. Whether ART initiation and durable HIV suppression were associated with changes in peripheral blood TRB repertoire composition and diversity was tested in a retrospective serial study. A total of 192 cryopreserved PBMC samples were contributed to the cohort by 30 adults with confirmed HIV infection, with samples collected serially over a mean of around 6 years (range 1-12). About a third of the roughly 30 participants with HIV were female. No cross-contamination during QIAcube processing turned up in test extractions that ran a monoclonal T-cell line alongside about 30 polyclonal samples.

Of note for this clone: Its recognized antigen is unknown. No base quality information exists; no much larger clone differs at one position.

At the junction V is shortened by 4 bases and J by 6 bases; bases outside the gene matches: 10. CDR1 and CDR2, looked up from the germline V gene, are LGHNA and YSLEER. From cysteine to phenylalanine, the CDR3 is 18 amino acids long. The CDR3 DNA has 54 bases and is translated from base 1. Sequencing of the TRB variable region was done with the immunoSEQ hsTCRB v3.0 assay at survey level resolution. A depth of 40,000-50,000 T-cell genomes per sample was targeted for TRB sequencing. Pooled TRB libraries were sequenced on an Illumina MiSeq with a v3 150-cycle kit. Concerning the study's data processing: Repertoire analysis was run in R within a reproducible Nextflow workflow that covered QC, data transformation and analysis. LymphoSeq2, an R package for exploring AIRR-Seq data, was used to implement custom analyses. After excluding a handful of samples that yielded fewer than 5000 total TRB sequences, fewer than 200 HIV repertoires remained for analysis. Among the 190 or so HIV repertoires that were kept, roughly 58 were collected before ART initiation and more than 120 were collected after ART initiation. Repertoires were downsampled to 5000 TRB nucleotide sequences, with summary statistics averaged over 100 downsampling iterations. Only TRB sequences with CDR3 regions of at least seven amino acids were retained for analysis. Diversity was assessed using a clonality score derived from Shannon entropy and using the Gini coefficient. In the repertoire networks, any two of the top 5000 CDR3 amino acid sequences were linked whenever the two sequences differed by an edit distance of one. For TRB CDR3 amino acid sequences, GLIPH2 was used to predict antigen specificity groups and MHC restriction. CDR3 amino acid sequences were matched against VDJdb and McPAS-TCR to flag known CMV, EBV, HIV or tissue antigen associations. Pre-ART, post-ART and control groups were compared with Wilcoxon signed-rank tests and Holm-Bonferroni correction. TCRdb took over this immuneACCESS table, retaining in-frame rearrangements with V and J assigned. Such tables are incomplete; in checked studies, under half of the missing clones stem from an unresolved V gene, and the remainder is unexplained. V, J and clone size derive from that table, while D and trimming were established from the DNA sequence. The sample table records 10,000 to 13,000 clones; around 84% of these occur just once. The ten largest clones capture roughly 13% of the sample.

Inclusion was restricted to participants for whom at least one PBMC sample before ART initiation and at least two post-ART samples were available. Treatment was received in the United States of America by all participants with HIV. Before DNA extraction, cryopreserved samples containing about 0.9-11 million PBMC were thawed and washed. At the time of the earliest PBMC sample, participants with HIV were aged between about 23 and 55 years. Each participant contributed PBMC samples from 1-4 timepoints before ART initiation and 2-8 timepoints after ART initiation, with a median of 7 samples. For every participant, serial HIV viral load, CD4+ T-cell count, ART history and demographic data were obtained. Genomic DNA was extracted from unsorted PBMC with a Qiagen kit on a QIAcube, processed in batches of 12 samples. Study-wide findings and limitations: Narrower CDR3 length ranges were observed in HIV repertoires than in controls, and an antigen-experienced repertoire with only a slight naive shift after ART was suggested by the network structure. Because pre-ART samples had limited cell numbers, profiling was done on unsorted PBMC rather than on sorted CD4+ and CD8+ T cells. Inferences about post-ART repertoire changes are limited because no data were available on ART adherence, viral resistance or therapy changes. Expanded TRB clones identified before ART initiation dominated the repertoire across all time points, though the dominance fluctuated and decreased in many PLHIV after ART. ART initiation was associated with a significant increase in TRB diversity, but diversity stayed significantly below transplant donor controls even after long-term ART. The samples span the years 2004 to 2017, and the ART regimens used may be less effective than current regimens. Since PBMC availability was limited, sequencing covered only the TCR beta chain, with no alpha chain pairing.

The sequence links TRBV4-3 to TRBJ2-3; 16 middle bases align to TRBD2. The sample consisted of unsorted PBMCs, taken 1.2 years after starting antiretroviral therapy. The clonotype comes from a man aged 40-50 years with HIV. The CDR3 reads CASSLGLAGGYHPDTQYF. DNA sequence: TGCGCCAGCAGCCTGGGACTAGCGGGGGGGTACCACCCCGATACGCAGTATTTT.